This T cell receptor beta chain was sequenced in a study of blood T cell repertoires in COVID-19. Across the whole study: T cells, B-cell-depleted T cells, or PBMCs provided the cDNA or gDNA that served as material.

TCRdb keeps only in-frame clones here, not all; method: immunoSEQ multiplex PCR. The sample has about 99,000 clones; over 75% are singletons. The CDR3 totals 13 residues. The rearrangement joins TRBV1 to TRBJ1-3; the DNA was not compared with TRBD1, the D call given in the table. TRBV1 is listed as a pseudogene. The sequenced sample consisted of peripheral blood. This TCR was recovered from a human donor in a cohort sampled during active COVID-19. The CDR3 spells CTSSRQAGNTIYF. The CDR3 region has the DNA TGCACCAGCTCCCGACAGGCTGGAAACACCATATATTTT.